Shown below are 20 T cell receptor beta chains from a single sample sequenced in a study of shared clonotypes between healthy human individuals. Clones were read by immunoSEQ multiplex PCR, and TCRdb kept only the in-frame ones, dropping some. The sample has hundreds of thousands of clones, under 80% seen once; the top ten hold 1.7%. The sequenced sample consisted of memory CD4+ T cells sorted from blood. Subset denoted: CD45RA-negative fraction. The origin of the receptors is a woman aged 25 to 39 in good health.

This clone was seen just once. The chain recombines TRBV9 with TRBJ2-7; TRBD2 matches 8 bases. V trimming: 2 bases; J trimming: 7 bases; junction bases outside the gene matches: 8. CDR1 is SGDLS and CDR2 is YYNGEE in the germline V gene. The CDR3 contains 14 residues. In DNA, the CDR3 is TGTGCCAGCAGCGTTGCCGGGGGGGCTGGTGAGCAGTACTTC. This encodes CASSVAGGAGEQYF.

Comments on this clone: Other DNA sequences in the sample encode the same CDR3. This rearrangement joins TRBV5-1 to TRBJ2-1, with D possibly TRBD1 on 5 matching bases. CDR1 SGHRS and CDR2 YFSETQ come from the germline V gene. The CDR3 is 13 residues long. Trimming cost V 0 bases and J 4 bases, with 5 bases left between them. The CDR3 reads CASSLGQYNEQFF. The CDR3 DNA is TGCGCCAGCAGCTTGGGACAGTACAATGAGCAGTTCTTC.

This chain uses TRBV30 with TRBJ1-4, with 7 positions matching TRBD1. Germline V CDR1 and CDR2: GTSNPN, SVGIG (reference sequence). The V segment lost 0 bases and the J segment 0 bases; nucleotides outside the gene matches: 4. The CDR3 length is 16 residues. Here the CDR3 reads CAWSVDRVPTNEKLFF. The DNA of the CDR3 is TGTGCCTGGAGTGTAGACAGGGTTCCAACTAATGAAAAACTGTTTTTT.

On this clone itself: The germline gene is not matched at one end of the junction; a read error may be the cause. The V and J genes are TRBV27 and TRBJ2-1, with 7 bases matching TRBD2. Germline V gene data show CDR1 as MNHEY and CDR2 as SMNVEV (reference sequence). This CDR3 spans 14 amino acids. CDR3 in amino acids: CASIPTSSHNEQFF. The CDR3 nucleotides read TGTGCCAGCATCCCGACTAGCTCCCACAATGAGCAGTTCTTC.

V gene TRBV11-2 combines with J gene TRBJ1-2; weak D call: TRBD1 (5 bases). The CDR3 has 15 amino acids. Germline CDR1 SGHAT, CDR2 FQNNGV. Trimming took off 1 base at V and 2 bases at J, with 11 bases between the two ends. CDR3 DNA sequence: TGTGCCAGCAGCTTAGGGGCCAGGGCGAACTATGGCTACACCTTC. Translating it yields CASSLGARANYGYTF.

This clone was counted a single time. In DNA form, the CDR3 reads TGTGCCAGCAGCTTAGGGCCTAGCTCCTCAACCTACGAGCAGTACTTC. Protein product: CASSLGPSSSTYEQYF. The chain has TRBV11-2 and TRBJ2-7, with a tentative D call TRBD2 (5 bases). The CDR3 totals 16 residues. Per germline, CDR1 SGHAT and CDR2 FQNNGV. Trimming left V 1 base short and J 2 bases short, with 15 bases between.

This clone was counted a few times. The J gene is TRBJ2-5, the V gene TRBV14; 8 positions agree with TRBD2. V shed 1 base, J shed 5 bases, and the junction held 6 bases outside the gene matches. CDR1 is SGHDN, CDR2 FVKESK, per germline. There are 15 residues in the CDR3. The CDR3 coding sequence is TGTGCCAGCAGCCAAGTGCGGGAGGTTGGGGAGACCCAGTACTTC. It encodes CASSQVREVGETQYF.

The chain couples TRBV9 to TRBJ2-7; D is undetermined. This CDR3 is 14 amino acids long. The V end lost 0 bases, the J end lost 3 bases, and 10 bases lay between the germline ends. CDR1 is SGDLS and CDR2 is YYNGEE in the germline V gene. The CDR3 sequence is CASSVGGSDYEQYF. The DNA for the CDR3 is TGTGCCAGCAGCGTAGGCGGCAGTGACTACGAGCAGTACTTC.

Notes on this clone: A much larger clone differs from this one at a single base, so this may be a read error. The J gene is TRBJ2-7, the V gene TRBV2; no reliable D call. V was trimmed by 8 bases and J by 4 bases, leaving 6 bases between them. In germline, CDR1 is SNHLY, CDR2 FYNNEI. The CDR3 totals 10 residues. CDR3 loop: CASGDYEQYF. CDR3 sequence (DNA): TGTGCCAGCGGGGATTACGAGCAGTACTTC. Drawing the rest from reference TRBV2 and TRBJ2-7, the complete variable domain is EPEVTQTPSHQVTQMGQEVILRCVPISNHLYFYWYRQILGQKVEFLVSFYNNEISEKSEIFDDQFSVERPDGSNFTLKIRSTKLEDSAMYFCASGDYEQYFGPGTRLTVT.

About this clone: The sample contains more than one DNA sequence encoding this CDR3. The rearrangement uses TRBV29-1 and TRBJ2-5; D gene ambiguous. The CDR3 loop spans 12 amino acids. The germline V gene encodes CDR1 SQVTM and CDR2 ANQGSEA. V shed 3 bases and J shed 2 bases, with 7 bases lying between them. The chain's CDR3 is CSVDRQQETQYF. In DNA, the CDR3 is TGCAGCGTTGACAGGCAGCAAGAGACCCAGTACTTC.

V gene TRBV5-1 combines with J gene TRBJ2-1, with 9 positions matching TRBD2. Germline-derived CDR1 and CDR2 are SGHRS and YFSETQ. The CDR3 consists of 16 residues. The ends lost 2 bases at V and 5 bases at J; junction bases unmatched: 8. CDR3 coding DNA: TGCGCCAGCAGCTTACCGGGACTAGCTTTCCACAATGAGCAGTTCTTC. Amino acids: CASSLPGLAFHNEQFF. The full variable domain, rest sourced from reference TRBV5-1 and TRBJ2-1, is KAGVTQTPRYLIKTRGQQVTLSCSPISGHRSVSWYQQTPGQGLQFLFEYFSETQRNKGNFPGRFSGRQFSNSRSEMNVSTLELGDSALYLCASSLPGLAFHNEQFFGPGTRLTVL.

This rearrangement joins TRBV7-9 to TRBJ2-3; D is ambiguous. The CDR3 extends over 13 amino acids. From germline, CDR1 is SEHNR and CDR2 FQNEAQ (reference sequence). V was cut by 3 bases and J by 2 bases, with 6 bases left in between. The CDR3 nucleotides are TGTGCCAGCAGCTTTTCAGTCACAGATACGCAGTATTTT. Its protein product is CASSFSVTDTQYF.

The chain joins TRBV27 to TRBJ2-7; a possible D gene is TRBD2 (6 bases). The CDR3 is 13 residues long. CDR1 and CDR2 from the germline V gene are MNHEY and SMNVEV (reference sequence). V was shortened by 6 bases and J by 4 bases, with 13 bases between the two germline ends. The CDR3 sequence is CASRGYSGYEQYF. CDR3 DNA sequence: TGTGCCAGCAGGGGCTACAGCGGGTACGAGCAGTACTTC.

The genes are TRBV5-1 and TRBJ2-3, with 12 bases fitting TRBD1. Germline V gene lookup returns CDR1 SGHRS and CDR2 YFSETQ. The V and J ends lost 7 bases and 0 bases, in that order; junction bases with no gene match: 15. The CDR3 loop spans 19 amino acids. CDR3 bases: TGCGCCAGCGCAATAGCCGGGACAGGGGGCGCGGGGAGCACAGATACGCAGTATTTT. Encoded protein: CASAIAGTGGAGSTDTQYF.

The V and J genes are TRBV10-3 and TRBJ2-5; 8 bases match TRBD1. This CDR3 has 14 residues. The germline CDR1 and CDR2 sequences are ENHRY and SYGVKD. V lost 3 bases to trimming and J lost 2 bases; unmatched junction nucleotides: 2. The CDR3 reads CAISDRTGQETQYF. For the CDR3, the DNA is TGTGCCATCAGTGATCGGACAGGGCAAGAGACCCAGTACTTC.

This clone was detected a few times. The chain couples TRBV27 to TRBJ2-1; D not resolved. The V end was cut by 3 bases, the J end by 0 bases, with 12 bases between. CDR1 and CDR2 (germline): MNHEY, SMNVEV (reference sequence). The CDR3 is 16 residues long. CDR3 residues: CASSFVLNPSYNEQFF. The CDR3 region has the DNA TGTGCCAGCAGTTTCGTACTAAACCCCTCCTACAATGAGCAGTTCTTC.

This clone was seen only a few times. The chain combines TRBV5-6 with TRBJ2-3, with D possibly being TRBD1 (6 bases). Between the trimmed V and J ends, which lost 3 bases and 3 bases, there was a span of 8 bases. The germline V gene has CDR1 SGHDT and CDR2 YYEEEE. CDR3 size: 13 residues. The CDR3 coding sequence is TGTGCCAGCAGCTCTACAGGGACAGATACGCAGTATTTT. As protein: CASSSTGTDTQYF.

The chain recombines TRBV4-2 with TRBJ2-3; 10 positions agree with TRBD2. The germline V gene encodes CDR1 LGHNA and CDR2 YNFKEQ. This CDR3 has 16 residues. The trim removed 0 bases at V and 3 bases at J, leaving 3 bases unmatched. The CDR3 DNA follows: TGTGCCAGCAGCCAAGATGCTAGCGGGAGTACAGATACGCAGTATTTT. This encodes CASSQDASGSTDTQYF.

V is TRBV10-3 and J is TRBJ1-1; D is ambiguous. The ends were cut back, 11 bases at V and 1 base at J, with 17 bases in the middle. CDR1 and CDR2 from the germline V gene are ENHRY and SYGVKD. The CDR3 totals 14 residues. The CDR3 loop reads CAATEQQSNTEAFF. CDR3 nucleotide sequence: TGTGCCGCCACGGAACAGCAGTCGAACACTGAAGCTTTCTTT.

This clone appeared a few times. J is TRBJ1-1 and V is TRBV28; 10 bases match TRBD1. Germline V lookup: CDR1 MDHEN, CDR2 SYDVKM. This CDR3 contains 15 residues. V shed 7 bases, J shed 11 bases, and the junction held 16 bases outside the gene matches. The CDR3 DNA is TGTGCCAGCACCATCCCCGAGGGACAGGGGCTCCGCGCTTTCTTT. Translated: CASTIPEGQGLRAFF.